One sample yielded the 27 T cell receptor beta chains listed below, sequenced in a study of T cells in Graves' hyperthyroidism and ophthalmopathy. The source material, RNA transcripts, was used to amplify TCR beta CDR3 regions. HTBI primers drove first-round RT-PCR of the TCR CDR3. Each CDR3 protein is one row after TCRdb ran MiXCR on the multiplex PCR reads. The table lists under 300,000 distinct CDR3 sequences, 13% to 15% of them singletons. The sample comprised blood. The receptor set was obtained from a woman in her 50s with Graves' hyperthyroidism that later progressed to Graves' ophthalmopathy.

This clonotype turned up a few times. CDR3 protein: CASSPPGQGKEKLFF. DNA of the CDR3: TGTGCCAGCAGCCCCCCGGGACAGGGGAAAGAAAAACTGTTTTTT. The chain employs TRBV14 and TRBJ1-4; 10 bases line up with TRBD1. The CDR3 runs to 15 residues. CDR1 and CDR2 from the germline V gene are SGHDN and FVKESK. V lost 4 bases and J lost 8; bases outside the gene matches: 7.

CDR3 amino acids: CASSPSREAIYF. The CDR3 nucleotides are TGTGCCAGCAGTCCATCCCGGGAGGCCATATATTTT. The chain recombines TRBV6-2 or TRBV6-3 with TRBJ1-3, with unresolved D. V shed 5 bases and J shed 11 bases, with 13 bases lying between them. Germline assignment: CDR1 MNHEY and CDR2 SVGEGT. The CDR3 is 12 residues long.

Many counts were recorded for this clonotype. V usage is TRBV28 and J usage is TRBJ1-4; possibly TRBD1 for D (5 bases). The CDR3 loop spans 13 amino acids. CDR1 MDHEN and CDR2 SYDVKM come from the germline V gene. Trimming took 8 bases from V and 7 from J, leaving 14 bases between them. The CDR3 is CASAGDGAEKLFF. For the CDR3, the DNA is TGTGCCAGCGCCGGCGATGGGGCTGAAAAACTGTTTTTT.

This clonotype was seen at least ten times. The chain uses TRBV20-1 and TRBJ1-1; D might be TRBD1 (6 bases). CDR1 and CDR2 (germline): DFQATT, SNEGSKA (reference sequence). The CDR3 extends over 16 amino acids. V gave up 5 bases and J gave up 0 bases, with 19 bases separating them. CDR3 amino acids: CSAPHPGTFMNTEAFF. The DNA of the CDR3 is TGCAGTGCTCCCCATCCCGGGACATTTATGAACACTGAAGCTTTCTTT.

This clonotype showed up many times. This rearrangement joins TRBV2 to TRBJ2-7; perhaps TRBD2 as D (5 bases). Germline CDR1 reads SNHLY; CDR2 reads FYNNEI. Trimming pared 5 bases from V and 2 bases from J, leaving 13 bases between. This CDR3 has 14 amino acids. The CDR3 reads CASSRGDGTYEQYF. The CDR3 bases are TGTGCCAGCAGTCGGGGAGACGGGACCTACGAGCAGTACTTC.

The V call is TRBV5-1, the J call TRBJ1-6; 10 bases map to TRBD1. CDR3 length: 17 amino acids. Germline V lookup: CDR1 SGHRS, CDR2 YFSETQ. V lost 4 bases to trimming and J lost 8 bases; unmatched junction nucleotides: 12. CDR3 DNA sequence: TGCGCCAGCAGCGAAAGATGGACAGGGGGAAATGATTCACCCCTCCACTTT. Translating gives CASSERWTGGNDSPLHF.

At least ten counts were recorded for this clonotype. V is TRBV6-6 and J is TRBJ2-7, with D uncertain. CDR3 length equals 14 residues. CDR1 is MNHNY and CDR2 is SVGAGI in the germline V gene (reference sequence). Trimming removed 2 bases at V and 5 bases at J, with 13 bases between. CDR3 in amino acids: CASSYIGHHHEQYF. The CDR3 nucleotides are TGTGCCAGCAGTTACATCGGGCACCATCACGAGCAGTACTTC.

This clonotype came up a few times. The rearrangement joins TRBV18 to TRBJ1-5, with D unresolved. This CDR3 has 17 amino acids. CDR1 is KGHSH, CDR2 LQKENI, per germline. Trimming shortened V by 1 base and J by 1 base, and 14 bases separated the two germline ends. CDR3 in amino acids: CASSPLSGSSSNQPQHF. The CDR3 nucleotides are TGTGCCAGCTCACCACTTTCCGGGAGTTCGAGCAATCAGCCCCAGCATTTT.

The sample holds many counts of this clonotype. J is TRBJ2-2 and V is TRBV18; D may match TRBD1 or TRBD2 (5 bases each). Germline V gene data show CDR1 as KGHSH and CDR2 as LQKENI. V was pared by 3 bases and J by 0 bases, with 8 bases between. The CDR3 contains 15 residues. CDR3 amino acids: CASSPGAPNTGELFF. The CDR3 coding sequence is TGTGCCAGCTCACCCGGGGCCCCGAACACCGGGGAGCTGTTTTTT.

In this sample, this clonotype turned up many times. V usage is TRBV27 and J usage is TRBJ1-1; D call uncertain. V lost 4 bases to trimming and J lost 4 bases, with 13 bases between them. This CDR3 is built from 14 residues. Per germline, CDR1 MNHEY and CDR2 SMNVEV (reference sequence). The DNA for the CDR3 is TGTGCCAGCAGTTCACAGCTGGCCAGCACTGAAGCTTTCTTT. Protein product: CASSSQLASTEAFF.

The genes are TRBV7-9 and TRBJ2-5; no reliable D call. The CDR3 consists of 18 residues. V lost 1 base to trimming and J lost 0 bases, with 18 bases between them. CDR1 and CDR2 (germline): SEHNR, FQNEAQ (reference sequence). The CDR3 coding sequence is TGTGCCAGCAGCTTAGGGGAAGAAGTATCTTTCGACCAAGAGACCCAGTACTTC. Its translation: CASSLGEEVSFDQETQYF.

The rearrangement links TRBV20-1 to TRBJ2-3; TRBD2 matches at 10 bases. This CDR3 comprises 18 residues. V lost 3 bases and J lost 1; bases outside the gene matches: 13. Germline V gives CDR1 DFQATT, CDR2 SNEGSKA (reference sequence). The CDR3 region has the DNA TGCAGTGCTAGCCCTCTAGGAGCGGGAGGGCTAGGCACAGATACGCAGTATTTT. It translates to CSASPLGAGGLGTDTQYF.

Many counts were recorded for this clonotype. The rearrangement uses TRBV2 and TRBJ1-4, with D perhaps TRBD1 (5 bases). This CDR3 is built from 15 residues. The germline gives CDR1 SNHLY, CDR2 FYNNEI. V lost 6 bases and J 0 bases, leaving 11 bases between the germline ends. The CDR3 region is CASRGPRATNEKLFF. The CDR3 coding sequence is TGTGCCAGCAGGGGACCCCGTGCAACTAATGAAAAACTGTTTTTT. Full variable domain (outside the CDR3, taken from reference TRBV2 and TRBJ1-4): EPEVTQTPSHQVTQMGQEVILRCVPISNHLYFYWYRQILGQKVEFLVSFYNNEISEKSEIFDDQFSVERPDGSNFTLKIRSTKLEDSAMYFCASRGPRATNEKLFFGSGTQLSVL.

This chain links TRBV5-1 with TRBJ2-7, with 8 nucleotides matching TRBD2. The V and J ends lost 0 bases and 5 bases, in that order; junction bases with no gene match: 7. This CDR3 spans 15 amino acids. CDR1 and CDR2 (germline): SGHRS, YFSETQ. The CDR3: CASSLVASGPHEQYF. The CDR3 DNA follows: TGCGCCAGCAGCTTGGTGGCTAGCGGGCCCCACGAGCAGTACTTC.

This clonotype appeared many times. The chain joins TRBV6-2 or TRBV6-3 to TRBJ1-6; D call uncertain. V lost 4 bases and J 10 bases, leaving 8 bases between the germline ends. This CDR3 region has 12 residues. Germline loops: CDR1 MNHEY, CDR2 SVGEGT. CDR3 nucleotides: TGTGCCAGCAGTTCCTCAACCTCACCCCTCCACTTT. Encoded protein: CASSSSTSPLHF.

In its sample, this clonotype was seen many times. J is TRBJ2-3 and V is TRBV20-1; D perhaps matches TRBD1 (6 bases). Trimming stripped 5 bases from V and 1 base from J, with 10 bases between. The germline gives CDR1 DFQATT, CDR2 SNEGSKA (reference sequence). This CDR3 region has 13 residues. The CDR3 protein is CSAARTGTDTQYF. Written as DNA, the CDR3 is TGCAGTGCTGCCCGGACAGGCACAGATACGCAGTATTTT.

J is TRBJ1-1 and V is TRBV15; D uncertain. V dropped 3 bases and J dropped 2 bases, with 13 bases sitting between them. CDR3 length equals 15 residues. CDR1 LNHNV and CDR2 YYDKDF come from the germline V gene (reference sequence). The CDR3 is CATSRAPGSNTEAFF. For the CDR3, the DNA is TGTGCCACCAGCAGGGCCCCGGGGTCTAACACTGAAGCTTTCTTT.

This chain links TRBV24-1 with TRBJ2-3, with D perhaps TRBD1 (5 bases). This CDR3 has 17 amino acids. V was pared by 0 bases and J by 2 bases, with 14 bases between. Germline V lookup: CDR1 KGHDR, CDR2 SFDVKD. This CDR3 is CATSDLTSGSNTDTQYF. The CDR3 DNA reads TGTGCCACCAGTGATTTGACATCAGGGTCTAACACAGATACGCAGTATTTT.

This clonotype was detected many times. The rearrangement joins TRBV28 to TRBJ2-5; D unresolved. The CDR3 spans 13 residues. Trimming stripped 1 base from V and 7 bases from J, with 10 bases between. Per the germline V gene, CDR1 is MDHEN and CDR2 is SYDVKM. The CDR3 reads CASSLSQDGTQYF. DNA for the CDR3: TGTGCCAGCAGTTTATCCCAGGACGGGACCCAGTACTTC.

This clonotype was observed a handful of times. The chain carries TRBV20-1 and TRBJ1-6, with 7 bases identical to TRBD1. The length of the CDR3 is 15 residues. In germline, CDR1 is DFQATT, CDR2 SNEGSKA (reference sequence). Unmatched junction bases numbered 7, after V lost 1 base and J lost 7 bases. The CDR3 sequence: CSARAADRTNSPLHF. The CDR3 DNA is TGCAGTGCTAGAGCCGCGGACAGGACGAATTCACCCCTCCACTTT.

At least ten counts were recorded for this clonotype. This rearrangement joins TRBV28 to TRBJ1-6, with D tentatively TRBD1 (5 bases). The CDR3 covers 18 residues. Trimming cost V 4 bases and J 5 bases, with 21 bases left between them. Germline CDR1 MDHEN, CDR2 SYDVKM. DNA for the CDR3: TGTGCCAGCAGTTCTCCCCGGGACTCACGAGACAATAATTCACCCCTCCACTTT. Translation: CASSSPRDSRDNNSPLHF.

In this sample, this clonotype turned up a few times. This chain links TRBV11-2 with TRBJ1-3; 7 nucleotides align to TRBD1. This CDR3 region has 15 residues. From germline, CDR1 is SGHAT and CDR2 FQNNGV. J lost 2 bases, V lost 3 bases, and 4 bases had no gene match. The CDR3 bases are TGTGCCAGCAGCTTTTGGCAGGGGGCTGGAAACACCATATATTTT. Translating gives CASSFWQGAGNTIYF. Full variable domain (missing parts from reference TRBV11-2 and TRBJ1-3): EAGVAQSPRYKIIEKRQSVAFWCNPISGHATLYWYQQILGQGPKLLIQFQNNGVVDDSQLPKDRFSAERLKGVDSTLKIQPAKLEDSAVYLCASSFWQGAGNTIYFGEGSWLTVV.

This clonotype showed up many times. The chain uses TRBV11-2 and TRBJ2-5, with 9 bases fitting TRBD1. Unmatched junction bases numbered 3, after V lost 6 bases and J lost 1 base. The CDR3 covers 14 residues. In germline, CDR1 is SGHAT, CDR2 FQNNGV. CDR3 in DNA: TGTGCCAGCAGACAGACAGGGGGCCAAGAGACCCAGTACTTC. Protein: CASRQTGGQETQYF.

This clonotype occurred a few times. The chain is built from TRBV19 and TRBJ1-4; D gene unclear. The CDR3 sequence is 17 residues long. Trimming pared 4 bases from V and 7 bases from J, leaving 22 bases between. CDR1 LNHDA and CDR2 SQIVND come from the germline V gene (reference sequence). In DNA, the CDR3 is TGTGCCAGTAGTACCACGAGAGGCGGCCGCTGGGGTGAAAAACTGTTTTTT. It encodes CASSTTRGGRWGEKLFF.

This clonotype was counted at least ten times. The gene calls are TRBV5-1 and TRBJ1-1, with D possibly being TRBD1 (6 bases). Trimming took 1 base from V and 5 from J, leaving 15 bases between them. The CDR3 loop spans 15 amino acids. Per the germline V gene, CDR1 is SGHRS and CDR2 is YFSETQ. The CDR3 DNA sequence: TGCGCCAGCAGCTTGACCGGGACAATCGGGACTGAAGCTTTCTTT. Protein: CASSLTGTIGTEAFF.

This clonotype has ten or more counts. V usage is TRBV2 and J usage is TRBJ1-2; D gene unclear. V was cut by 2 bases and J by 8 bases, with 12 bases left in between. From germline, CDR1 is SNHLY and CDR2 FYNNEI. This CDR3 is 13 amino acids long. The CDR3: CASSEKGPRGYTF. DNA of the CDR3: TGTGCCAGCAGTGAAAAGGGCCCCCGGGGCTACACCTTC.

This clonotype showed up just a few times. CDR3 loop: CASSVSGSRIGELFF. The CDR3 coding sequence is TGTGCCAGCAGCGTTAGCGGGAGTCGGATCGGGGAGCTGTTTTTT. The chain uses TRBV9 and TRBJ2-2, with 9 bases identical to TRBD2. Germline V gives CDR1 SGDLS, CDR2 YYNGEE. Trimming cost V 2 bases and J 7 bases; bases outside gene matches: 6. The CDR3 loop spans 15 amino acids. The full variable domain, in which reference TRBV9 and TRBJ2-2 provide the parts outside the CDR3, is DSGVTQTPKHLITATGQRVTLRCSPRSGDLSVYWYQQSLDQGLQFLIQYYNGEERAKGNILERFSAQQFPDLHSELNLSSLELGDSALYFCASSVSGSRIGELFFGEGSRLTVL.